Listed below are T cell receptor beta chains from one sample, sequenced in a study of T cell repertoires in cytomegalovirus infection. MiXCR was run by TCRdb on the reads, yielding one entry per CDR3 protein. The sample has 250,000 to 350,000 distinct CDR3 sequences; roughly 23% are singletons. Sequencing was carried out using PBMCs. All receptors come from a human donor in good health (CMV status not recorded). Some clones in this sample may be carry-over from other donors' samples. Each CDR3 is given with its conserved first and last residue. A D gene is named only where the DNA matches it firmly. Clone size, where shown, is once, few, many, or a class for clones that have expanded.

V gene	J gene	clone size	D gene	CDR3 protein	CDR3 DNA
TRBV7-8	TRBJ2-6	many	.	CASSLIFSGANVLTF	TGTGCCAGCAGCTTAATCTTCTCTGGGGCCAACGTCCTGACTTTC
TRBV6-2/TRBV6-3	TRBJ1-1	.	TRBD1	CASRTGIAEAFF	TGTGCCAGCAGGACAGGGATCGCTGAAGCTTTCTTT
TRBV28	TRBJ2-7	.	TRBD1	CASTRPGQGFYEQYF	TGTGCCAGCACCCGGCCCGGACAGGGCTTCTACGAGCAGTACTTC
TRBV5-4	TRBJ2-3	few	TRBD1	CASSPAQGAADTQYF	TGTGCCAGCAGCCCCGCCCAGGGGGCCGCAGATACGCAGTATTTT
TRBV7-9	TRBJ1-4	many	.	CASSQPPGQLGNEKLFF	TGTGCCAGCAGCCAGCCGCCGGGGCAACTCGGGAATGAAAAACTGTTTTTT
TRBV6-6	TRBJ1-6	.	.	CASSPGLDNSPLHF	TGTGCCAGCAGTCCAGGGTTGGATAATTCACCCCTCCACTTT
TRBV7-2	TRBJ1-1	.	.	CASSLSGRPEAFF	TGTGCCAGCAGCTTATCAGGCCGCCCTGAAGCTTTCTTT
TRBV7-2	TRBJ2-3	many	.	CASSSRDPGDTQYF	TGTGCCAGCAGCTCTCGGGACCCCGGAGATACGCAGTATTTT
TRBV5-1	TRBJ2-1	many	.	CASSPNRDEQFF	TGCGCCAGCAGCCCTAATCGTGATGAGCAGTTCTTC
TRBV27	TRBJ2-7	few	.	CASSYRDRTNYEQYF	TGTGCCAGCAGTTACAGAGACCGGACAAACTACGAGCAGTACTTC
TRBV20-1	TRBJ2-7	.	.	CSAREKPGWTWEQYF	TGCAGTGCTAGAGAGAAACCTGGGTGGACCTGGGAGCAGTACTTC
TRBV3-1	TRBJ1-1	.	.	CASSQGFAHVNTEAFF	TGTGCCAGCAGCCAAGGTTTTGCTCATGTGAACACTGAAGCTTTCTTT
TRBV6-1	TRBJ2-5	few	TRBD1	CASRRGQEETQYF	TGTGCCAGCCGGCGGGGACAGGAAGAGACCCAGTACTTC
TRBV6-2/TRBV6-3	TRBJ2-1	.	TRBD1	CASTPWDRDNEQFF	TGTGCCAGCACACCCTGGGACAGGGACAATGAGCAGTTCTTC
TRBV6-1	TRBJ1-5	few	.	CASSEVWGVDNQPQHF	TGTGCCAGCAGTGAAGTGTGGGGGGTGGATAATCAGCCCCAGCATTTT
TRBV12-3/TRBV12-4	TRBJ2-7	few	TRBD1	CASSLDTGEFYEQYF	TGTGCCAGCAGTTTAGATACAGGGGAGTTCTACGAGCAGTACTTC
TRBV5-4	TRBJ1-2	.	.	CASSLGGLTVNYGYTF	TGTGCCAGCAGCTTGGGGGGACTGACTGTAAACTATGGCTACACCTTC
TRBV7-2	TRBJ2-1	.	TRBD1	CASSEDRGTYNEQFF	TGTGCCAGCAGCGAGGACAGGGGAACCTACAATGAGCAGTTCTTC
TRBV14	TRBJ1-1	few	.	CASSQVAGRTEAFF	TGTGCCAGCAGCCAAGTAGCAGGGCGCACTGAAGCTTTCTTT
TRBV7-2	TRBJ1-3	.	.	CASSLGQGPISGNTIYF	TGTGCCAGCAGCTTGGGTCAGGGACCGATCTCTGGAAACACCATATATTTT
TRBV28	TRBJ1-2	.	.	CASSLTAGEDGYTF	TGTGCCAGCAGCTTAACGGCAGGGGAAGATGGCTACACCTTC
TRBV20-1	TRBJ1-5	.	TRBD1	CSARVTGPQPQHF	TGCAGTGCTAGAGTGACAGGGCCTCAGCCCCAGCATTTT
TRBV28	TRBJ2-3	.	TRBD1	CASSRDRGGDTQYF	TGTGCCAGCAGTCGGGACAGGGGGGGAGATACGCAGTATTTT
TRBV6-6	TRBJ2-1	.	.	CASSYLGEQFF	TGTGCCAGCAGTTACCTTGGTGAGCAGTTCTTC
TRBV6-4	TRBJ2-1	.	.	CASSEWRYNEQFF	TGTGCCAGCAGTGAATGGCGCTACAATGAGCAGTTCTTC
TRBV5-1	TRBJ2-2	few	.	CASSRDWTGELFF	TGCGCCAGCAGCAGGGACTGGACCGGGGAGCTGTTTTTT
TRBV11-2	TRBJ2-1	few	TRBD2	CASSQVLAGVEQFF	TGTGCCAGCAGCCAGGTACTCGCGGGGGTTGAGCAGTTCTTC
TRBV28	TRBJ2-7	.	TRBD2	CASSMSGTSSYEQYF	TGTGCCAGCAGTATGTCCGGGACTAGTTCCTACGAGCAGTACTTC
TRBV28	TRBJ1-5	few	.	CASSTPYSNQPQHF	TGTGCCAGCAGTACCCCATATAGCAATCAGCCCCAGCATTTT
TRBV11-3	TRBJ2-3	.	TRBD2	CASSFGGTGGLADTQYF	TGTGCCAGCAGCTTCGGCGGAACGGGGGGGCTAGCAGATACGCAGTATTTT
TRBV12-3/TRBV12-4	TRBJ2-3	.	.	CASRLGGDSTDTQYF	TGTGCCAGCAGGCTCGGCGGAGACAGCACAGATACGCAGTATTTT
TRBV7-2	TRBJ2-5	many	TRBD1	CASSSTGGAGETQYF	TGTGCCAGCAGCTCGACAGGGGGCGCGGGAGAGACCCAGTACTTC
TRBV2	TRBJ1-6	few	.	CASSDVRLKDSPLHF	TGTGCCAGCAGTGACGTGAGGCTTAAGGATTCACCCCTCCACTTT
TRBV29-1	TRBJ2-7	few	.	CSVGGGDDEQYF	TGCAGCGTTGGCGGGGGCGACGACGAGCAGTACTTC
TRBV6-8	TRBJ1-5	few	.	CASSRDKDQPQHF	TGTGCCAGCAGCCGGGACAAAGATCAGCCCCAGCATTTT
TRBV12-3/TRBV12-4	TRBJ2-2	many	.	CASSFSSGELFF	TGTGCCAGCAGTTTCAGTTCCGGGGAGCTGTTTTTT
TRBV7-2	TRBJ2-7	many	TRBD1	CASRGGGTGGQEQYF	TGTGCCAGCCGAGGCGGGGGGACAGGGGGCCAAGAGCAGTACTTC
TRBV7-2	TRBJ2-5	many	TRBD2	CASTRSRGGSETQYF	TGTGCCAGCACCCGATCGCGGGGGGGCAGCGAGACCCAGTACTTC
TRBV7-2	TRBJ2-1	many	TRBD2	CASSRTSGRVNNEQFF	TGTGCCAGCAGCCGGACTAGCGGGAGGGTCAACAATGAGCAGTTCTTC
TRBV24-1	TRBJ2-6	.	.	CATSGYGTGDSGANVLTF	TGTGCCACCAGCGGCTACGGGACGGGGGACTCTGGGGCCAACGTCCTGACTTTC
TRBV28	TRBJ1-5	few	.	CASRPRGVGNQPQHF	TGTGCCAGCAGGCCGCGGGGGGTGGGCAATCAGCCCCAGCATTTT
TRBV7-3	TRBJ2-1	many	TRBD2	CASSPRSGSTGNEQFF	TGTGCCAGCAGCCCACGTAGCGGGAGTACGGGGAATGAGCAGTTCTTC
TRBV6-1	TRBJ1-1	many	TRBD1	CASRRGRDTEAFF	TGTGCCAGCAGGAGGGGGCGCGACACTGAAGCTTTCTTT
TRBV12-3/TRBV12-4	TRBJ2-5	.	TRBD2	CASSVGTSGAQETQYF	TGTGCCAGCAGTGTAGGGACTAGCGGAGCTCAAGAGACCCAGTACTTC
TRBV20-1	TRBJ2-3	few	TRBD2	CSAPSGTSGTDTQYF	TGCAGTGCTCCGTCCGGGACTAGCGGGACAGATACGCAGTATTTT
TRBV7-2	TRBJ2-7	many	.	CASSLAFDRRAYEQYF	TGTGCCAGCAGCTTAGCCTTCGACAGGAGGGCCTACGAGCAGTACTTC
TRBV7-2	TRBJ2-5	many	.	CASSLGLRETQYF	TGTGCCAGCAGCTTAGGACTTCGGGAGACCCAGTACTTC
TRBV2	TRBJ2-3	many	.	CASSQAKLRTDTQYF	TGTGCCAGCAGCCAGGCCAAGCTTCGCACAGATACGCAGTATTTT
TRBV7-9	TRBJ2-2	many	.	CASSQAAGHLTGELFF	TGTGCCAGCAGCCAGGCAGCCGGACACCTCACCGGGGAGCTGTTTTTT
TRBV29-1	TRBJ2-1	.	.	CSALSIRSSYNEQFF	TGCAGCGCTCTATCCATACGGAGCTCCTACAATGAGCAGTTCTTC
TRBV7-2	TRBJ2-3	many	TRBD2	CASASGLSTDTQYF	TGTGCCAGCGCTAGCGGGTTAAGCACAGATACGCAGTATTTT
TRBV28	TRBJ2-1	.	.	CASSPADEGPHNNEQFF	TGTGCCAGCAGTCCCGCCGATGAGGGGCCGCACAACAATGAGCAGTTCTTC
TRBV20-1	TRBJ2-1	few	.	CSATLFEQFF	TGCAGTGCTACCCTCTTTGAGCAGTTCTTC
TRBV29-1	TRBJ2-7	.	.	CSVAGSLISYEQYF	TGCAGCGTTGCGGGTTCCCTGATTTCGTACGAGCAGTACTTC
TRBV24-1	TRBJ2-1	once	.	CATSDFTTGVNNEPFF	TGTGCCACCAGTGATTTTACGACAGGTGTCAACAATGAGCCGTTCTTC
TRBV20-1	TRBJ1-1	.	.	CSARVGTLNTEAFF	TGCAGTGCTAGAGTGGGGACCCTGAACACTGAAGCTTTCTTT
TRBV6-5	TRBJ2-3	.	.	CASSSPGTDTQYF	TGTGCCAGCAGCTCCCCTGGCACAGATACGCAGTATTTT
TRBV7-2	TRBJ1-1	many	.	CASSLMGRAEAFF	TGTGCCAGCAGCTTAATGGGGCGCGCTGAAGCTTTCTTT
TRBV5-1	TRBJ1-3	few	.	CASSAEPTGNTIYF	TGCGCCAGCAGCGCGGAGCCTACTGGAAACACCATATATTTT
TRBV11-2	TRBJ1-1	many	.	CASSSGRHGNTEAFF	TGTGCCAGCAGCTCGGGACGCCACGGAAACACTGAAGCTTTCTTT